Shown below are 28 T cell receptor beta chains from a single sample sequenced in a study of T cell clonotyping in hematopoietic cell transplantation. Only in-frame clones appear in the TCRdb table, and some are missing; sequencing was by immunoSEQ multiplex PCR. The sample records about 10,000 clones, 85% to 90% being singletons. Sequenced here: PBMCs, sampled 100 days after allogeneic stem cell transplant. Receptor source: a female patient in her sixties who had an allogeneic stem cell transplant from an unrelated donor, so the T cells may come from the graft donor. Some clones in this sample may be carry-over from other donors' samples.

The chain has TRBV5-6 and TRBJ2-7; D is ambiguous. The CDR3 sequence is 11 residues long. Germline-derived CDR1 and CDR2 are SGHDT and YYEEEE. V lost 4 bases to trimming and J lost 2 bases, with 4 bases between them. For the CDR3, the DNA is TGTGCCAGCAGCGGGGCCTACGAGCAGTACTTC. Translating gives CASSGAYEQYF.

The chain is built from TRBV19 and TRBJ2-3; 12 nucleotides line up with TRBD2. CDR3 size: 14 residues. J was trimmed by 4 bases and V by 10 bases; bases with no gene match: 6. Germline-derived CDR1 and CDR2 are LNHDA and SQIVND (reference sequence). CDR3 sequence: CATQWTSGADTQYF. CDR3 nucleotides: TGTGCCACCCAATGGACTAGCGGGGCAGATACGCAGTATTTT.

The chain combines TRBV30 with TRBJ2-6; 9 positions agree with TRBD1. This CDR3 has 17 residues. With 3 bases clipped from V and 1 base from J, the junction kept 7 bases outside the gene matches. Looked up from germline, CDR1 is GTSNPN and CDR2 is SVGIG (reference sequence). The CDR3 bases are TGTGCCTGGAGGCCAGGACAGGGGACTTCTGGGGCCAACGTCCTGACTTTC. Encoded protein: CAWRPGQGTSGANVLTF.

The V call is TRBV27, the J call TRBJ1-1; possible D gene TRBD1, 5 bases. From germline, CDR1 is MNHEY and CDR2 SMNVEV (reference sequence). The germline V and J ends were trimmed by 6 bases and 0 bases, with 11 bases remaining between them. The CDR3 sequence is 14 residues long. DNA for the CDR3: TGTGCCAGCAGATTGGGGGGAATGAACACTGAAGCTTTCTTT. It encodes CASRLGGMNTEAFF.

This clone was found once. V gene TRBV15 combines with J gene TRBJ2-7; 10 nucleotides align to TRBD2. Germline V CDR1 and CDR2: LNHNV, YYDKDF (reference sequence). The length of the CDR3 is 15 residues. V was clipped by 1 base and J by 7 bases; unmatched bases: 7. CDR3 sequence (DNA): TGTGCCACCAGCAGAGGCGAGGCTAGCGGGAGTGAGCAGTACTTC. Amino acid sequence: CATSRGEASGSEQYF. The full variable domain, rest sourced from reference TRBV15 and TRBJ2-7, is DAMVIQNPRYQVTQFGKPVTLSCSQTLNHNVMYWYQQKSSQAPKLLFHYYDKDFNNEADTPDNFQSRRPNTSFCFLDIRSPGLGDTAMYLCATSRGEASGSEQYFGPGTRLTVT.

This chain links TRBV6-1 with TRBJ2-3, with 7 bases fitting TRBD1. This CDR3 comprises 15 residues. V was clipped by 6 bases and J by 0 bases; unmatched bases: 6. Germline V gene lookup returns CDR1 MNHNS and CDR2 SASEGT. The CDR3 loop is CASRSGQSSTDTQYF. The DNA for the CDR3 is TGTGCCAGCAGGTCGGGACAGAGTAGCACAGATACGCAGTATTTT.

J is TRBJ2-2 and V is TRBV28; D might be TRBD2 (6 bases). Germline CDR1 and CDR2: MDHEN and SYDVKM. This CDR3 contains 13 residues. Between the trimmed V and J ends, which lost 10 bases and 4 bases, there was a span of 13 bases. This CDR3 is CATSTSGTGELFF. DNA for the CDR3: TGTGCCACTTCGACTAGTGGCACCGGGGAGCTGTTTTTT.

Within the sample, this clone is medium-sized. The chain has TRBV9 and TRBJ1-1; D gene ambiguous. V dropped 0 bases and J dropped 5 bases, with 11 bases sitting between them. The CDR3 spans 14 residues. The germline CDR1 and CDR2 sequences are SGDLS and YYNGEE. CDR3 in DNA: TGTGCCAGCAGCGTAGGCGGGGTGAGAACTGAAGCTTTCTTT. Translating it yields CASSVGGVRTEAFF.

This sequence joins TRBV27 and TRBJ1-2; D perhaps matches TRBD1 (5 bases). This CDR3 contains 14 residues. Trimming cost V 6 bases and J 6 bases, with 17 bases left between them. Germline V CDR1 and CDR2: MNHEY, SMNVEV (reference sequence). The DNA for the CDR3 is TGTGCCAGCAGGGAACGGACACATCCAGATGGCTACACCTTC. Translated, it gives CASRERTHPDGYTF.

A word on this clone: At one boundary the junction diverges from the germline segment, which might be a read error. For the CDR3, the DNA is TGTGCCAGCAGCCAAGGATCCATACTACGGTTTAGCACGGATACGCAGTATTTT. Translated, it gives CASSQGSILRFSTDTQYF. The chain employs TRBV14 and TRBJ2-3, with D uncertain. Germline V gives CDR1 SGHDN, CDR2 FVKESK. The CDR3 spans 18 residues.

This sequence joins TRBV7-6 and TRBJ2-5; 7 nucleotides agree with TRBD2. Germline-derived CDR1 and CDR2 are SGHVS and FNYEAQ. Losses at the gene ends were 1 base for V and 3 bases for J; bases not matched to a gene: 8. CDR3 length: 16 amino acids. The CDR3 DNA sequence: TGTGCCAGCAGCTTAGACCGCGGGAGAATGGAAGAGACCCAGTACTTC. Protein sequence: CASSLDRGRMEETQYF.

The CDR3 bases are TGTGCCAGCAGCCCAAACCCTCGGACAGGGGGCTCTGGAAACACCATATATTTT. Translating gives CASSPNPRTGGSGNTIYF. The rearrangement links TRBV6-8 to TRBJ1-3, with 10 bases identical to TRBD1. CDR1 is MNHGY, CDR2 SAAAGT, per germline. This CDR3 contains 18 residues. The V segment lost 6 bases and the J segment 0 bases; nucleotides outside the gene matches: 11.

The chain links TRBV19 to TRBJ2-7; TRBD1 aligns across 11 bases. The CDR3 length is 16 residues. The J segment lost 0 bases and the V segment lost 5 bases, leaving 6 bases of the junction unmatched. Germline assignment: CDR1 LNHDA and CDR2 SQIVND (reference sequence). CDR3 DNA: TGTGCCAGTAGTCCCGGGACAGGGGGAGGCTCCTACGAGCAGTACTTC. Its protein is CASSPGTGGGSYEQYF.

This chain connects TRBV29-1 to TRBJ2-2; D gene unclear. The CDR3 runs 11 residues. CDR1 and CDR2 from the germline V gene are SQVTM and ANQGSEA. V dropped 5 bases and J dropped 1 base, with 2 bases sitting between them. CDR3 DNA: TGCAGCGTTTTGAACACCGGGGAGCTGTTTTTT. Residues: CSVLNTGELFF.

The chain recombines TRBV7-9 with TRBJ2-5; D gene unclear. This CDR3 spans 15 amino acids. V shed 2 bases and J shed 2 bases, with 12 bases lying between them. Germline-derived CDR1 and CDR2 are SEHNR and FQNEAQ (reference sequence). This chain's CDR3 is CASSLLLVGQETQYF. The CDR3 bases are TGTGCCAGCAGCTTACTCCTTGTGGGTCAAGAGACCCAGTACTTC.

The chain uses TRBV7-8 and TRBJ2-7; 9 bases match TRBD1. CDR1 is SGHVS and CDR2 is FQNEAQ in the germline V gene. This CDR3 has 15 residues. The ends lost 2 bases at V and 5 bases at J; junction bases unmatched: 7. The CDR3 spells CASSLNDRGLHEQYF. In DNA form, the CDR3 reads TGTGCCAGCAGCTTAAACGACAGGGGGTTGCACGAGCAGTACTTC.

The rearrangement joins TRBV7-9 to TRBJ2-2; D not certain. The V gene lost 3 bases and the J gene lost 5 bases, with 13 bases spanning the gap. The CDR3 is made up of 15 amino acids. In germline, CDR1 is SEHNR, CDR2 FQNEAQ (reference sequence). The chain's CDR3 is CASSFPRARTGELFF. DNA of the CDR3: TGTGCCAGCAGCTTTCCTAGGGCTCGGACCGGGGAGCTGTTTTTT.

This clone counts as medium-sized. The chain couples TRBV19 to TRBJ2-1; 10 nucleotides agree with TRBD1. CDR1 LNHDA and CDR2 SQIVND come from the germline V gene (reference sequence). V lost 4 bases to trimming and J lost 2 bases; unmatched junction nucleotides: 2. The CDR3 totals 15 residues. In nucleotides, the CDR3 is TGTGCCAGTAGTACAGGGACAGGGGCCTACAATGAGCAGTTCTTC. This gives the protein CASSTGTGAYNEQFF.

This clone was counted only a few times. The CDR3 here is CASSPGQGIEKLFF. The CDR3 nucleotides are TGCGCCAGCAGCCCGGGACAGGGGATTGAAAAACTGTTTTTT. The chain is built from TRBV4-1 and TRBJ1-4; 10 nucleotides line up with TRBD1. CDR3 size: 14 residues. J was trimmed by 7 bases and V by 4 bases; bases with no gene match: 3. Germline-derived CDR1 and CDR2 are MGHRA and YSYEKL.

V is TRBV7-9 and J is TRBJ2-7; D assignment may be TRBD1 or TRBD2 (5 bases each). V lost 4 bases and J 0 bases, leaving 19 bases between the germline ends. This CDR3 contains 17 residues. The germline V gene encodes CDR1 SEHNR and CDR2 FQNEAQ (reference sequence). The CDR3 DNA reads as TGTGCCAGCAGCTCCTCTCCCGGGACGTCTCCCTCCTACGAGCAGTACTTC. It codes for CASSSSPGTSPSYEQYF.

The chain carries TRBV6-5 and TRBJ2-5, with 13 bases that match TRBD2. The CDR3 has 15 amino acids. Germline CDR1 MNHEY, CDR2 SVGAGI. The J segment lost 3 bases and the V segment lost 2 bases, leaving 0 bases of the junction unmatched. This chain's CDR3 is CASSYGLAGEETQYF. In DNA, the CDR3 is TGTGCCAGCAGTTACGGACTAGCGGGAGAAGAGACCCAGTACTTC.

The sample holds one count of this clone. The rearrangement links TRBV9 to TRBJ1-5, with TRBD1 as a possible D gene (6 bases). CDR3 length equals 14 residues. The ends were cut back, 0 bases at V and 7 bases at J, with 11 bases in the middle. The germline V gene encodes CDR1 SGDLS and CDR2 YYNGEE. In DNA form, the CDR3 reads TGTGCCAGCAGCGTAGGAACAGGGATGCAGCCCCAGCATTTT. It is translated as CASSVGTGMQPQHF. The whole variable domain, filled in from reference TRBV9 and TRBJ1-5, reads DSGVTQTPKHLITATGQRVTLRCSPRSGDLSVYWYQQSLDQGLQFLIQYYNGEERAKGNILERFSAQQFPDLHSELNLSSLELGDSALYFCASSVGTGMQPQHFGDGTRLSIL.

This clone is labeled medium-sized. The CDR3 bases are TGTGCCTGGAGCCCAAACGCGGGCTTATATTTT. Encoded protein: CAWSPNAGLYF. This chain uses TRBV30 with TRBJ2-3; tentative D call: TRBD2 (5 bases). The CDR3 runs 11 residues. V shed 3 bases and J shed 15 bases, with 16 bases lying between them. Germline V gives CDR1 GTSNPN, CDR2 SVGIG (reference sequence).

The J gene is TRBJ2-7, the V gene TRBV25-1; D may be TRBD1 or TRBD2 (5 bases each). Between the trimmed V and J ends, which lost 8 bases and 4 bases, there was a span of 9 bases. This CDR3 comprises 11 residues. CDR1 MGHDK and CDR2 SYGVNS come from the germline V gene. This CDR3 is CASQEGYEQYF. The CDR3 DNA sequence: TGTGCCAGCCAAGAGGGGTACGAGCAGTACTTC.

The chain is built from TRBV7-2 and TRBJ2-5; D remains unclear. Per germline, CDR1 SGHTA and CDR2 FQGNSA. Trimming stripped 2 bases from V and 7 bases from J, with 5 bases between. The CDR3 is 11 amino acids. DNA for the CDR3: TGTGCCAGCAGCTTATCTGGGACCCAGTACTTC. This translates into CASSLSGTQYF.

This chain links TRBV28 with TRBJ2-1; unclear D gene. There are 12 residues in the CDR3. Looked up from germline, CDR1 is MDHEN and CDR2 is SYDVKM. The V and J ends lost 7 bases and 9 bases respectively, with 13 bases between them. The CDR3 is CASKSVMSEQFF. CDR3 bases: TGTGCCAGCAAATCGGTAATGTCTGAGCAGTTCTTC.

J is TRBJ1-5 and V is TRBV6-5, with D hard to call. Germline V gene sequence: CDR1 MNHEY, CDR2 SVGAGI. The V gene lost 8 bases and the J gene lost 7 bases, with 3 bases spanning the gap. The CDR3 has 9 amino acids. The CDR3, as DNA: TGTGCCAGCGGACAGCCCCAGCATTTT. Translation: CASGQPQHF.

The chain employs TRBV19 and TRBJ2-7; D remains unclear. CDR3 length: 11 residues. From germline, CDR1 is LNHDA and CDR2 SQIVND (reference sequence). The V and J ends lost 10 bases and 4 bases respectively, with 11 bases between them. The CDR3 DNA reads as TGTGCCACCGAGCTGGGTTACGAGCAGTACTTC. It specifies CATELGYEQYF.